The source of this TCR beta chain is a study of resident and recirculating memory T cells in vitiligo. The table came from immunoSEQ multiplex PCR; TCRdb's copy has only in-frame clones and leaves some out. The table records around 38,000 clones, around nine tenths of them present only once. This CDR3 has 16 amino acids. V gave up 7 bases and J gave up 3 bases, with 17 bases separating them. Germline V gene sequence: CDR1 SGHNT, CDR2 YYREEE (reference sequence). This sequence joins TRBV5-4 and TRBJ2-6, with D possibly TRBD2 on 6 matching bases. Sequenced input: blood. The clonotype originates from a male donor with vitiligo. CDR3 protein: CASRLEKGGGANVLTF. The CDR3 DNA follows: TGTGCCAGCCGCCTTGAAAAGGGAGGTGGGGCCAACGTCCTGACTTTC. The whole variable domain, filled in from reference TRBV5-4 and TRBJ2-6, reads ETGVTQSPTHLIKTRGQQVTLRCSSQSGHNTVSWYQQALGQGPQFIFQYYREEENGRGNFPPRFSGLQFPNYSSELNVNALELDDSALYLCASRLEKGGGANVLTFGAGSRLTVL.